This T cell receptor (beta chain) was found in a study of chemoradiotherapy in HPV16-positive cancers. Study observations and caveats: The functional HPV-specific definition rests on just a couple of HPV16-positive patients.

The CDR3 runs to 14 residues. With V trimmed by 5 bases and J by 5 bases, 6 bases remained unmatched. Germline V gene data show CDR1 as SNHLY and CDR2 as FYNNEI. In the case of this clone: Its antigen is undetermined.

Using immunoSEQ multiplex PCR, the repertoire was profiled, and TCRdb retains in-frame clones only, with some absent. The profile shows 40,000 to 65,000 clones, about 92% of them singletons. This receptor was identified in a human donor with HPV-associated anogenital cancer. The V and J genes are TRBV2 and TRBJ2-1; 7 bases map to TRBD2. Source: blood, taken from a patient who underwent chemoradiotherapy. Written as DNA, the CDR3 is TGTGCCAGCAGTAGACTAGCAGGTAACAATGAGCAGTTCTTC. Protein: CASSRLAGNNEQFF.